Below are 27 T cell receptor beta chains sequenced from a single sample in a study of T cells in Graves' hyperthyroidism and ophthalmopathy. TCR beta CDR3 regions were amplified from RNA transcripts. In the first-round RT-PCR of the TCR CDR3, the HTBI primer set was used. TCRdb processed the multiplex PCR reads anew with MiXCR; each CDR3 protein has one entry. The repertoire includes some 720,000 distinct CDR3 sequences, 16% of them detected once, and approximately 8% sits in the top ten. The sample taken for sequencing was blood. These receptors all stem from a man aged 18 to 30 with Graves' hyperthyroidism.

Details on this clonotype: This sequence may be a read error, since a much larger clone differs from it by one base. This sequence joins TRBV7-2 and TRBJ2-3; 8 positions agree with TRBD2. V gave up 3 bases and J gave up 6 bases; unmatched junction bases: 11. The length of the CDR3 is 16 residues. Germline V CDR1 and CDR2: SGHTA, FQGNSA. The DNA for the CDR3 is TGTGCCAGCAGCTTGGAGGCGGGAGGCCTTGGGGATACGCAGTATTTT. It is translated as CASSLEAGGLGDTQYF.

The chain has TRBV27 and TRBJ2-1; D is uncertain. This CDR3 is built from 15 residues. Germline CDR1 MNHEY, CDR2 SMNVEV (reference sequence). V lost 1 base and J 6 bases, leaving 13 bases between the germline ends. The CDR3 nucleotides are TGTGCCAGCAGTTTATACCAGGAACTCTCCAATGAGCAGTTCTTC. Translation gives CASSLYQELSNEQFF.

This clonotype was seen at least ten times. Here the CDR3 DNA reads TGTGCCAGCAGTTCCCTCAGGGGAGACTATGGCTACACCTTC. Translating gives CASSSLRGDYGYTF. The V call is TRBV12-3 or TRBV12-4, the J call TRBJ1-2, with D perhaps TRBD1 (6 bases). The CDR3 is 14 residues long. Trimming left V 4 bases short and J 3 bases short, with 12 bases between.

The sample holds many counts of this clonotype. The rearrangement joins TRBV12-3 or TRBV12-4 to TRBJ2-1; D remains unclear. The CDR3 length is 15 residues. V was trimmed by 6 bases and J by 0 bases, leaving 12 bases between them. CDR3 nucleotides: TGTGCCAGCAGACCCCCCTGGAGCTCCTACAATGAGCAGTTCTTC. This encodes CASRPPWSSYNEQFF.

As regards this clonotype: A much larger clone is a single base away; this may be a read error. Here the CDR3 reads CASSPGGDEQFF. The CDR3 region has the DNA TGTGCCAGCAGCCCCGGGGGTGATGAGCAGTTCTTC. The V and J genes are TRBV7-9 and TRBJ2-1, with a weak D call TRBD2 (6 bases). Between the trimmed V and J ends, which lost 5 bases and 8 bases, there was a span of 10 bases. Germline V lookup: CDR1 SEHNR, CDR2 FQNEAQ (reference sequence). This CDR3 comprises 12 residues.

This clonotype occurred many times. V and J are TRBV2 and TRBJ1-1; D remains ambiguous. This CDR3 has 13 residues. Trimming pared 3 bases from V and 7 bases from J, leaving 12 bases between. CDR1 and CDR2 from the germline V gene are SNHLY and FYNNEI. CDR3 sequence (DNA): TGTGCCAGCAGTGACGGTGGTTCCGGTGAAGCTTTCTTT. Protein product: CASSDGGSGEAFF. Full variable domain (outside the CDR3, taken from reference TRBV2 and TRBJ1-1): EPEVTQTPSHQVTQMGQEVILRCVPISNHLYFYWYRQILGQKVEFLVSFYNNEISEKSEIFDDQFSVERPDGSNFTLKIRSTKLEDSAMYFCASSDGGSGEAFFGQGTRLTVV.

CDR3 coding DNA: TGCAGTGCTAGAGATTTGGGCCAGGGGAGAGAGACCCAGTACTTC. Amino acid sequence: CSARDLGQGRETQYF. The chain joins TRBV20-1 to TRBJ2-5, with D tentatively TRBD1 (6 bases). CDR3 length: 15 residues. CDR1 is DFQATT and CDR2 is SNEGSKA in the germline V gene (reference sequence). Between the trimmed V and J ends, which lost 0 bases and 4 bases, there was a span of 15 bases.

This clonotype was found many times. This rearrangement joins TRBV6-2 or TRBV6-3 to TRBJ1-5, with D maybe TRBD1 (5 bases). The CDR3 length is 15 residues. V dropped 0 bases and J dropped 5 bases, with 11 bases sitting between them. CDR1 MNHEY and CDR2 SVGEGT come from the germline V gene. The CDR3 here is CASSYSGGAHQPQHF. The CDR3 DNA follows: TGTGCCAGCAGTTACTCGGGAGGGGCCCATCAGCCCCAGCATTTT.

The J gene is TRBJ2-7, the V gene TRBV28; TRBD1 matches 8 bases. There are 14 residues in the CDR3. J gave up 3 bases and V 5 bases, and 6 bases lay outside the gene matches. Germline V gene sequence: CDR1 MDHEN, CDR2 SYDVKM. This CDR3 reads CASSPGQVDYEQYF. The CDR3 coding sequence is TGTGCCAGCAGTCCGGGACAGGTGGACTACGAGCAGTACTTC.

This clonotype appeared many times. The gene calls are TRBV28 and TRBJ2-7, with 11 positions matching TRBD2. The V gene's germline CDR1 is MDHEN and CDR2 SYDVKM. This CDR3 region has 14 residues. V shed 10 bases and J 2 bases; nucleotides not matched to a gene: 7. Written as DNA, the CDR3 is TGTGCCACTCTGACTAGCGGGGCCACCTACGAGCAGTACTTC. Residues: CATLTSGATYEQYF.

In this sample, this clonotype turned up many times. The rearrangement links TRBV28 to TRBJ2-7; D is uncertain. Germline CDR1 MDHEN, CDR2 SYDVKM. This CDR3 region has 12 residues. Trimming left V 3 bases short and J 4 bases short, with 7 bases between. CDR3 loop: CASSLNGYEQYF. The CDR3 nucleotides are TGTGCCAGCAGTTTGAATGGGTACGAGCAGTACTTC.

This clonotype was found a few times. The genes are TRBV20-1 and TRBJ2-7; D is unclear. Germline CDR1 is DFQATT and CDR2 is SNEGSKA (reference sequence). The CDR3 sequence is 15 residues long. Trimming removed 0 bases from V and 3 bases from J, with 15 bases in between. Here the CDR3 DNA reads TGCAGTGCTAGAGATCCGGCCGTCGGCGACTACGAGCAGTACTTC. Its translation is CSARDPAVGDYEQYF.

This clonotype has a count of ten or more. This rearrangement joins TRBV11-2 to TRBJ2-5; TRBD1 might be the D (5 bases). The CDR3 loop spans 14 amino acids. Trimming stripped 4 bases from V and 3 bases from J, with 12 bases between. Germline V gene sequence: CDR1 SGHAT, CDR2 FQNNGV. CDR3 DNA sequence: TGTGCCAGCAGCTCCCTGCAGGGAAAAGAGACCCAGTACTTC. Translation: CASSSLQGKETQYF. Full variable domain (rest looked up from reference TRBV11-2 and TRBJ2-5): EAGVAQSPRYKIIEKRQSVAFWCNPISGHATLYWYQQILGQGPKLLIQFQNNGVVDDSQLPKDRFSAERLKGVDSTLKIQPAKLEDSAVYLCASSSLQGKETQYFGPGTRLLVL.

On this clonotype: A read error may explain this, as a much larger clone is one base away. The rearrangement uses TRBV7-9 and TRBJ1-1, with 9 bases lining up with TRBD1. V lost 7 bases to trimming and J lost 1 base; unmatched junction nucleotides: 1. Germline-derived CDR1 and CDR2 are SEHNR and FQNEAQ (reference sequence). The CDR3 has 13 amino acids. Here the CDR3 reads CASTDRGNTEAFF. DNA of the CDR3: TGTGCCAGCACGGACAGGGGGAACACTGAAGCTTTCTTT.

Ten or more counts support this clonotype. The genes are TRBV30 and TRBJ2-3; the D gene is possibly TRBD2 (5 bases). There are 18 residues in the CDR3. V was pared by 2 bases and J by 2 bases, with 23 bases between. Germline V gives CDR1 GTSNPN, CDR2 SVGIG (reference sequence). For the CDR3, the DNA is TGTGCCTGGAGTATCTTTGAGGGTAGCGACCCCGCCACAGATACGCAGTATTTT. Amino acids: CAWSIFEGSDPATDTQYF.

This clonotype was seen at least ten times. V gene TRBV12-3 or TRBV12-4 combines with J gene TRBJ2-1, with 9 bases matching TRBD2. This CDR3 contains 16 residues. V dropped 7 bases and J dropped 6; count of bases not matched to a gene: 13. The CDR3 reads CASTPSYLAGRNEQFF. The CDR3 DNA follows: TGTGCCAGCACCCCGTCTTACCTAGCGGGACGCAATGAGCAGTTCTTC.

This clonotype has a count of ten or more. The chain links TRBV28 to TRBJ2-7; 7 bases are shared with TRBD2. The CDR3 spans 14 residues. Germline-derived CDR1 and CDR2 are MDHEN and SYDVKM. Trimming cost V 2 bases and J 6 bases; bases outside gene matches: 7. This CDR3 reads CASSLTAGSSEQYF. The CDR3 DNA sequence: TGTGCCAGCAGTTTAACAGCGGGGAGTAGCGAGCAGTACTTC.

This clonotype was counted between two and nine times. The chain employs TRBV20-1 and TRBJ2-7; no definite D call. The CDR3 covers 12 residues. V lost 5 bases and J 4 bases, leaving 12 bases between the germline ends. Germline V CDR1 and CDR2: DFQATT, SNEGSKA (reference sequence). CDR3 sequence reads: CSAARPRYEQYF. The DNA for the CDR3 is TGCAGTGCTGCAAGACCTCGTTACGAGCAGTACTTC.

The table lists this clonotype with many counts. This chain joins TRBV3-1 and TRBJ2-3, with 12 nucleotides matching TRBD2. Germline CDR1 reads LGHDT; CDR2 reads YNNKEL (reference sequence). J gave up 4 bases and V 3 bases, and 5 bases lay outside the gene matches. The CDR3 runs 16 residues. The CDR3 is CASSHLLAGGSDTQYF. The CDR3 region has the DNA TGTGCCAGCAGCCACTTACTAGCGGGAGGATCAGATACGCAGTATTTT.

This clonotype occurred a few times. J is TRBJ2-4 and V is TRBV27; 8 bases fit TRBD1. V gave up 4 bases and J gave up 7 bases; unmatched junction bases: 12. CDR1 and CDR2 (germline): MNHEY, SMNVEV (reference sequence). CDR3 size: 16 residues. The CDR3 loop is CASSSVRGQVWNIQYF. DNA of the CDR3: TGTGCCAGCAGTTCCGTCAGGGGGCAGGTTTGGAACATTCAGTACTTC.

There are a few counts of this clonotype. The V gene is TRBV28, the J gene TRBJ2-5; 14 nucleotides align to TRBD2. V trimming: 5 bases; J trimming: 5 bases; junction bases outside the gene matches: 7. This CDR3 is built from 16 residues. Germline assignment: CDR1 MDHEN and CDR2 SYDVKM. CDR3 sequence (DNA): TGTGCCAGCAGTCCAGGGACTAGCGGGAGAGGTGAGACCCAGTACTTC. Its translation: CASSPGTSGRGETQYF.

This clonotype was seen a handful of times. The V and J genes are TRBV12-3 or TRBV12-4 and TRBJ1-1; D gene unclear. The CDR3 is made up of 13 amino acids. V lost 2 bases, J lost 5 bases, and 9 bases lay in between. The CDR3 sequence: CASSLSARTEAFF. In nucleotides, the CDR3 is TGTGCCAGCAGTTTATCGGCGCGAACTGAAGCTTTCTTT.

In its sample, this clonotype was seen many times. The chain joins TRBV28 to TRBJ2-3; D is perhaps TRBD1 (6 bases). The CDR3 runs 14 residues. The V end was cut by 5 bases, the J end by 6 bases, with 15 bases between. CDR1 and CDR2 (germline): MDHEN, SYDVKM. The CDR3 DNA reads as TGTGCCAGCAGTCCGTGGACAGAGGCCGATACGCAGTATTTT. It specifies CASSPWTEADTQYF. Looking up the rest from reference TRBV28 and TRBJ2-3 gives the full variable domain: DVKVTQSSRYLVKRTGEKVFLECVQDMDHENMFWYRQDPGLGLRLIYFSYDVKMKEKGDIPEGYSVSREKKERFSLILESASTNQTSMYLCASSPWTEADTQYFGPGTRLTVL.

DNA for the CDR3: TGTGCCAGCAGCTACTCGAGGGCATACGAGCAGTACTTC. It encodes CASSYSRAYEQYF. This chain joins TRBV13 and TRBJ2-7; D perhaps matches TRBD2 (5 bases). Germline CDR1 and CDR2: PRHDT and FYEKMQ (reference sequence). Trimming pared 4 bases from V and 4 bases from J, leaving 11 bases between. The CDR3 is made up of 13 amino acids.

In its sample, this clonotype was seen a few times. V and J are TRBV9 and TRBJ2-6; TRBD1 or TRBD2 may be the D gene (5 bases each). Germline assignment: CDR1 SGDLS and CDR2 YYNGEE. V was shortened by 2 bases and J by 4 bases, with 19 bases between the two germline ends. CDR3 size: 18 residues. The CDR3 bases are TGTGCCAGCAGCGTTGCCCCGGGACGTACTGGGGGGGCCAACGTCCTGACTTTC. Translation: CASSVAPGRTGGANVLTF. The full variable domain, rest sourced from reference TRBV9 and TRBJ2-6, is DSGVTQTPKHLITATGQRVTLRCSPRSGDLSVYWYQQSLDQGLQFLIQYYNGEERAKGNILERFSAQQFPDLHSELNLSSLELGDSALYFCASSVAPGRTGGANVLTFGAGSRLTVL.

This clonotype was found many times. The chain employs TRBV28 and TRBJ2-7, with D perhaps matching TRBD1 (6 bases). Per the germline V gene, CDR1 is MDHEN and CDR2 is SYDVKM. Trimming shortened V by 4 bases and J by 0 bases, and 10 bases separated the two germline ends. CDR3 length: 14 residues. CDR3 nucleotide sequence: TGTGCCAGCAGTTCCGGACAGACCTCCTACGAGCAGTACTTC. It yields the protein CASSSGQTSYEQYF.

This clonotype was seen many times. The chain couples TRBV6-6 to TRBJ2-1; D is undetermined. The germline gives CDR1 MNHNY, CDR2 SVGAGI (reference sequence). V was pared by 2 bases and J by 3 bases, with 11 bases between. The length of the CDR3 is 15 residues. CDR3 DNA: TGTGCCAGCAGTTACAGCACTCTAAACTACAATGAGCAGTTCTTC. Its protein is CASSYSTLNYNEQFF.